A single sample gave rise to the 16 T cell receptor beta chains below, sequenced in a study of blood T cell repertoires in COVID-19. Profiling relied on immunoSEQ multiplex PCR, and the TCRdb table lists in-frame clones only, not all of them. The table shows fewer than 250,000 clones, with roughly 84% occurring only once. The sample comprised PBMCs or T cells enriched from blood (not recorded which). The receptor source for this set is a man between 25 and 39 years old in a cohort exposed to, infected with or recovered from COVID-19 (not recorded which).

The rearrangement uses TRBV14 and TRBJ2-5; unclear D gene. V was trimmed by 2 bases and J by 7 bases, leaving 8 bases between them. The CDR3 is made up of 12 amino acids. Germline V gene data show CDR1 as SGHDN and CDR2 as FVKESK. CDR3 DNA: TGTGCCAGCAGCCAACCCCCGTTGACCCAGTACTTC. Translating gives CASSQPPLTQYF.

The V call is TRBV6-2 or TRBV6-3, the J call TRBJ1-2, with D perhaps TRBD1 (5 bases). Germline assignment: CDR1 MNHEY and CDR2 SVGEGT. The length of the CDR3 is 15 residues. With 5 bases removed from V and 5 bases from J, the gap between germline ends came to 18 bases. Here the CDR3 reads CASSQSVGGSYGYTF. Written as DNA, the CDR3 is TGTGCCAGCAGTCAATCGGTGGGGGGGAGTTATGGCTACACCTTC.

In its sample, this clone was seen a few times. The chain joins TRBV7-3 to TRBJ2-5; perhaps TRBD1 as D (6 bases). The CDR3 loop spans 14 amino acids. Trimming cost V 5 bases and J 0 bases, with 10 bases left between them. CDR1 and CDR2 from the germline V gene are SGHTA and FQGTGA. The CDR3 DNA reads as TGTGCCAGCAGCCCAGGGGCCCACCAAGAGACCCAGTACTTC. This encodes CASSPGAHQETQYF.

The J gene is TRBJ2-1, the V gene TRBV12-3 or TRBV12-4; no firm D call. This CDR3 is 13 amino acids long. With 5 bases removed from V and 6 bases from J, the gap between germline ends came to 11 bases. The CDR3 bases are TGTGCCAGCAGTCTCGGATGGAGCAATGAGCAGTTCTTC. It translates to CASSLGWSNEQFF.

This chain links TRBV10-1 with TRBJ2-3; TRBD1 might be the D (5 bases). CDR3 size: 16 residues. Per the germline V gene, CDR1 is WNHNN and CDR2 is SYGVQD (reference sequence). Between the trimmed V and J ends, which lost 0 bases and 1 base, there was a span of 11 bases. The CDR3: CASSESREWGTDTQYF. The CDR3 DNA reads as TGCGCCAGCAGTGAGTCCAGGGAATGGGGCACAGATACGCAGTATTTT.

The chain couples TRBV7-2 to TRBJ2-5; 7 bases match TRBD1. V gave up 4 bases and J gave up 5 bases; unmatched junction bases: 10. Per germline, CDR1 SGHTA and CDR2 FQGNSA. There are 15 residues in the CDR3. CDR3 protein: CASSSVQGLGETQYF. CDR3 DNA sequence: TGTGCCAGCAGCTCAGTACAGGGGTTGGGCGAGACCCAGTACTTC.

This chain connects TRBV7-5 to TRBJ1-1; the table assigns TRBD1, which was not confirmed against the DNA. TRBV7-5 is tagged as a pseudogene. This CDR3 is 13 amino acids long. The CDR3 region is CARSRATVYQAFF. The CDR3 nucleotides read TGTGCCAGAAGCCGAGCGACAGTCTATCAAGCTTTCTTT.

The CDR3 spells CASSPDRARQPQHF. The CDR3 nucleotides read TGTGCCAGCAGCCCGGACAGGGCGAGGCAGCCCCAGCATTTT. The V call is TRBV7-8, the J call TRBJ1-5, with 8 bases identical to TRBD1. V gave up 5 bases and J gave up 7 bases; unmatched junction bases: 7. The CDR3 runs to 14 residues. The germline V gene encodes CDR1 SGHVS and CDR2 FQNEAQ.

J is TRBJ2-7 and V is TRBV7-3, with a possible D match to TRBD2 (6 bases). This CDR3 region has 13 residues. V gave up 1 base and J gave up 5 bases, with 9 bases separating them. Per the germline V gene, CDR1 is SGHTA and CDR2 is FQGTGA. The CDR3, as DNA: TGTGCCAGCAGCTTAAGGCGGGGTCACGAGCAGTACTTC. This encodes CASSLRRGHEQYF.

The chain has TRBV27 and TRBJ2-7; D is perhaps TRBD1 (5 bases). The length of the CDR3 is 13 residues. Germline-derived CDR1 and CDR2 are MNHEY and SMNVEV (reference sequence). V lost 3 bases to trimming and J lost 4 bases, with 10 bases between them. The CDR3 DNA sequence: TGTGCCAGCAGTTTCGGCGACAGATACGAGCAGTACTTC. As protein: CASSFGDRYEQYF.

This clone has a single count. The chain employs TRBV7-2 and TRBJ1-5; D unclear. The CDR3 contains 13 residues. CDR1 and CDR2 from the germline V gene are SGHTA and FQGNSA. V dropped 2 bases and J dropped 4 bases, with 6 bases sitting between them. The CDR3 here is CASSLRGNQPQHF. CDR3 coding DNA: TGTGCCAGCAGCTTACGGGGTAATCAGCCCCAGCATTTT.

V is TRBV27 and J is TRBJ1-5, with D perhaps TRBD1 (5 bases). CDR3 length equals 17 residues. Trimming left V 0 bases short and J 0 bases short, with 12 bases between. Germline CDR1 is MNHEY and CDR2 is SMNVEV (reference sequence). The DNA of the CDR3 is TGTGCCAGCAGTTTATCAGACAGACAGTTTAGCAATCAGCCCCAGCATTTT. It specifies CASSLSDRQFSNQPQHF.

This chain connects TRBV5-1 to TRBJ1-1; no reliable D call. Trimming cost V 2 bases and J 0 bases, with 5 bases left between them. CDR1 and CDR2 (germline): SGHRS, YFSETQ. The CDR3 covers 13 residues. This chain's CDR3 is CASSFLLNTEAFF. CDR3 coding DNA: TGCGCCAGCAGCTTCTTATTGAACACTGAAGCTTTCTTT.

For this clone: Other DNA sequences in the sample encode the same CDR3. The rearrangement uses TRBV9 and TRBJ2-1; 13 bases are a match to TRBD2. This CDR3 comprises 15 residues. The germline V gene encodes CDR1 SGDLS and CDR2 YYNGEE. V gave up 0 bases and J gave up 10 bases; unmatched junction bases: 4. This CDR3 reads CASSVGLAGGNEQFF. CDR3 nucleotides: TGTGCCAGCAGCGTAGGACTAGCGGGAGGCAACGAGCAGTTCTTC. Combining the CDR3 with reference TRBV9 and TRBJ2-1 gives the whole variable domain DSGVTQTPKHLITATGQRVTLRCSPRSGDLSVYWYQQSLDQGLQFLIQYYNGEERAKGNILERFSAQQFPDLHSELNLSSLELGDSALYFCASSVGLAGGNEQFFGPGTRLTVL.

The CDR3 loop reads CASSLGSMTGNTIYF. CDR3 in DNA: TGTGCCAGCAGCTTAGGCAGTATGACTGGAAACACCATATATTTT. The chain recombines TRBV7-2 with TRBJ1-3; D is unresolved. This CDR3 region has 15 residues. Germline V CDR1 and CDR2: SGHTA, FQGNSA. Trimming took 1 base from V and 2 from J, leaving 9 bases between them.

The V gene is TRBV19, the J gene TRBJ1-1; D ambiguous. This CDR3 region has 14 residues. The germline V and J ends were trimmed by 9 bases and 4 bases, with 18 bases remaining between them. Per germline, CDR1 LNHDA and CDR2 SQIVND (reference sequence). CDR3 sequence (DNA): TGTGCCAGCACCTCTTTAGGAGGTGGCACTGAAGCTTTCTTT. It is translated as CASTSLGGGTEAFF.